Sequencing of this TCR beta chain was carried out in a study of blood T cell repertoires in COVID-19. Study-level information: Whether acute or convalescent, the COVID-19 samples came from the United States, Italy and Spain.

Original data processing: How many nucleated cells were present was estimated from reference gene primer amplification. TCRdb's table, derived via immunoSEQ multiplex PCR, lists solely in-frame clones and lacks some. Clone size and the V and J calls come from that table; the DNA yielded D and trimming. The data contain some 290,000 clones, roughly 87% of them singletons. CDR1 and CDR2 from the germline V gene are MNHEY and SMNVEV (reference sequence). The CDR3 covers 14 residues. J lost 5 bases, V lost 0 bases, and 0 bases had no gene match. This clone was observed a single time. This TCR came from a woman aged 45-60 years who had recovered from COVID-19. What was sequenced was peripheral blood. The rearrangement links TRBV27 to TRBJ2-1, with 8 bases matching TRBD1. The chain's CDR3 is CASSLSGQDNEQFF. In DNA form, the CDR3 reads TGTGCCAGCAGTTTATCGGGACAGGACAATGAGCAGTTCTTC.